Sequencing of this TCR beta chain was carried out in a study of identical twins. Whole-study results and caveats: Invariant MAIT and iNKT cells could partly confound zero-insertion analyses. The more abundant beta clonotypes in cord blood had fewer insertions, and memory repertoires did not show this. Out-of-frame beta sequences exhibited a weaker degree of excess twin sharing.

Carrying unique molecular identifiers, the cDNA also gained a universal primer site through template switching. TCRdb called the 5' RACE reads again in MiXCR, with one record for every CDR3 protein. The data show approximately 1.8 million distinct CDR3 sequences, with under 35% seen just once and 0.25% to 0.3% held by the top ten. This CDR3 is built from 16 residues. Germline values: CDR1 SNHLY, CDR2 FYNNEI. The germline V and J ends were trimmed by 3 bases and 5 bases, with 17 bases remaining between them. A note on this clonotype: Its antigen is not known.

The specimen was cord blood. The clonotype originates from a newborn girl in good health. The chain combines TRBV2 with TRBJ1-5, with a weak D call TRBD1 (5 bases). CDR3 in amino acids: CASSDLARVGDQPQHF. DNA of the CDR3: TGTGCCAGCAGTGACCTTGCCAGGGTAGGAGATCAGCCCCAGCATTTT.